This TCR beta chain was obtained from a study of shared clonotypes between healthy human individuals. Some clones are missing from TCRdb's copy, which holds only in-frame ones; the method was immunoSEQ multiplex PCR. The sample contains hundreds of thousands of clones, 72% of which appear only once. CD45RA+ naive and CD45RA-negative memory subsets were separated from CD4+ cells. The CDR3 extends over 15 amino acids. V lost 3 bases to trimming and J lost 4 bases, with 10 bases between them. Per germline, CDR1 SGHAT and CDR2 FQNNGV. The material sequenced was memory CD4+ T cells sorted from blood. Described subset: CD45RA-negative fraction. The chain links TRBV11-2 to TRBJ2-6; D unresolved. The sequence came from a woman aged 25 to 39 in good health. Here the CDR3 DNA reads TGTGCCAGCAGCTTTTTTCTTGCGGGGGCCAACGTCCTGACTTTC. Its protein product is CASSFFLAGANVLTF.